Listed here are 31 T cell receptor beta chains from one sample, sequenced in a study of blood T cell repertoires in COVID-19. Libraries were prepared by immunoSEQ multiplex PCR; TCRdb keeps only in-frame clonotypes and omits some of them. Of some 220,000 clones listed, approximately 78% are singletons. Sequencing was done on a sample of peripheral blood. Receptor source: a woman in her 70s with COVID-19, enrolled during active disease.

CDR3 sequence reads: CASTRVIANTEAFF. CDR3 nucleotide sequence: TGTGCCAGCACCCGGGTCATCGCGAACACTGAAGCTTTCTTT. The rearrangement links TRBV9 to TRBJ1-1; no firm D call. CDR1 and CDR2 (germline): SGDLS, YYNGEE. The CDR3 consists of 14 residues. Trimming shortened V by 6 bases and J by 1 base, and 13 bases separated the two germline ends.

The V gene is TRBV7-2, the J gene TRBJ2-7; TRBD2 matches at 8 bases. The CDR3 extends over 14 amino acids. Germline V gives CDR1 SGHTA, CDR2 FQGNSA. V was clipped by 0 bases and J by 3 bases; unmatched bases: 1. The CDR3 loop is CASSLAGLVYEQYF. CDR3 nucleotides: TGTGCCAGCAGCTTAGCGGGACTAGTCTACGAGCAGTACTTC.

This rearrangement joins TRBV11-3 to TRBJ2-1; 14 bases map to TRBD2. With 6 bases clipped from V and 9 bases from J, the junction kept 10 bases outside the gene matches. Germline lookup yields CDR1 SGHNT and CDR2 YENEEA. The CDR3 sequence is 16 residues long. Written as DNA, the CDR3 is TGTGCCAGCAGTTCGAAGGGACTAGCGGGAGCCGGTGAGCAGTTCTTC. It is translated as CASSSKGLAGAGEQFF.

This chain links TRBV30 with TRBJ1-1, with a weak D call TRBD1 (5 bases). From germline, CDR1 is GTSNPN and CDR2 SVGIG (reference sequence). V was clipped by 2 bases and J by 7 bases, with 14 bases between them. The CDR3 extends over 13 amino acids. The CDR3 loop is CAWSRGKRDEAFF. CDR3 sequence (DNA): TGTGCCTGGAGTAGGGGTAAAAGGGATGAAGCTTTCTTT.

The rearrangement joins TRBV18 to TRBJ1-4; D is undetermined. Trimming cost V 3 bases and J 3 bases, with 8 bases left between them. CDR1 and CDR2 from the germline V gene are KGHSH and LQKENI. The CDR3 covers 14 residues. Written as DNA, the CDR3 is TGTGCCAGCTCACCGGCGGGTTCTAATGAAAAACTGTTTTTT. Its protein is CASSPAGSNEKLFF.

V gene TRBV9 combines with J gene TRBJ1-2, with a weak D call TRBD1 (6 bases). The CDR3 has 12 residues. Between the trimmed V and J ends, which lost 4 bases and 4 bases, there was a span of 8 bases. Per germline, CDR1 SGDLS and CDR2 YYNGEE. CDR3 nucleotides: TGTGCCAGCAGCAAACAGGGCTATGGCTACACCTTC. Amino acids: CASSKQGYGYTF.

The chain links TRBV19 to TRBJ2-1, with D perhaps matching TRBD2 (5 bases). V was shortened by 6 bases and J by 4 bases, with 19 bases between the two germline ends. CDR3 length: 16 residues. Germline V gene data show CDR1 as LNHDA and CDR2 as SQIVND (reference sequence). The chain's CDR3 is CASSSTTVRTYNEQFF. Here the CDR3 DNA reads TGTGCCAGTAGCTCGACTACCGTGCGGACGTACAATGAGCAGTTCTTC. The full variable domain, rest sourced from reference TRBV19 and TRBJ2-1, is DGGITQSPKYLFRKEGQNVTLSCEQNLNHDAMYWYRQDPGQGLRLIYYSQIVNDFQKGDIAEGYSVSREKKESFPLTVTSAQKNPTAFYLCASSSTTVRTYNEQFFGPGTRLTVL.

There are a few counts of this clone. V is TRBV15 and J is TRBJ2-1; 13 bases are a match to TRBD2. V gave up 8 bases and J gave up 7 bases; unmatched junction bases: 5. The CDR3 totals 14 residues. Germline CDR1 reads LNHNV; CDR2 reads YYDKDF (reference sequence). CDR3 nucleotides: TGTGCCACCTGGACTAGCGGGAGTTTTAATGAGCAGTTCTTC. It encodes CATWTSGSFNEQFF.

The rearrangement links TRBV28 to TRBJ2-6; 9 bases map to TRBD2. Germline trimming cut 6 bases from V and 3 bases from J; bases unmatched to any gene: 9. The V gene's germline CDR1 is MDHEN and CDR2 SYDVKM. This CDR3 spans 17 amino acids. CDR3 nucleotides: TGTGCCAGCAGCAGTGTAGCGGGAGCGGGTGGGGCCAACGTCCTGACTTTC. Translated, it gives CASSSVAGAGGANVLTF.

The V gene is TRBV5-1, the J gene TRBJ1-4; 8 nucleotides match TRBD1. This CDR3 has 16 residues. CDR1 is SGHRS, CDR2 YFSETQ, per germline. With V trimmed by 0 bases and J by 3 bases, 4 bases remained unmatched. The CDR3 region has the DNA TGCGCCAGCAGCTTGGCGCAGGGGGCAGCTAATGAAAAACTGTTTTTT. This gives the protein CASSLAQGAANEKLFF.

Of note for this clone: Other DNA sequences of this sample code for an identical CDR3. This chain connects TRBV5-1 to TRBJ1-1; 10 bases align to TRBD1. The germline V gene has CDR1 SGHRS and CDR2 YFSETQ. The ends lost 0 bases at V and 4 bases at J; junction bases unmatched: 3. The CDR3 runs to 15 residues. DNA of the CDR3: TGCGCCAGCAGCTTGGGAGGACAGGGGGGCACTGAAGCTTTCTTT. Its protein product is CASSLGGQGGTEAFF.

CDR3 sequence reads: CASSLEQVPNSPLHF. The CDR3 DNA sequence: TGTGCCAGCAGCTTAGAGCAGGTGCCTAATTCACCCCTCCACTTT. This rearrangement joins TRBV7-9 to TRBJ1-6; D not resolved. V lost 1 base and J lost 6, with 10 bases in between. This CDR3 has 15 amino acids. Germline CDR1 and CDR2: SEHNR and FQNEAQ (reference sequence).

This clone was seen once. V and J are TRBV15 and TRBJ1-4, with a weak D call TRBD1 (5 bases). This CDR3 is built from 14 residues. Trimming took off 5 bases at V and 3 bases at J, with 10 bases between the two ends. CDR1 and CDR2 (germline): LNHNV, YYDKDF (reference sequence). The CDR3 coding sequence is TGTGCCACCAGCTCCGGGGGGGCTAATGAAAAACTGTTTTTT. It encodes CATSSGGANEKLFF.

V gene TRBV19 combines with J gene TRBJ2-7, with TRBD1 as a possible D gene (6 bases). Trimming removed 1 base from V and 0 bases from J, with 22 bases in between. Looked up from germline, CDR1 is LNHDA and CDR2 is SQIVND (reference sequence). The CDR3 sequence is 19 residues long. The CDR3, as DNA: TGTGCCAGTAGTATAGTAGTGCCCTCAGACAGGAGAATCTCCTACGAGCAGTACTTC. This codes for CASSIVVPSDRRISYEQYF.

The chain recombines TRBV2 with TRBJ2-1; 15 nucleotides match TRBD2. Germline V gene sequence: CDR1 SNHLY, CDR2 FYNNEI. This CDR3 is built from 18 residues. V shed 4 bases, J shed 7 bases, and the junction held 11 bases outside the gene matches. The CDR3 DNA follows: TGTGCCAGCAGTGGCCCGGGACTAGCGGGAGGAATGGTGAATGAGCAGTTCTTC. Translating it yields CASSGPGLAGGMVNEQFF.

The chain has TRBV7-8 and TRBJ1-2, with no clear D. V gave up 1 base and J gave up 4 bases, with 10 bases separating them. This CDR3 comprises 14 residues. Germline CDR1 reads SGHVS; CDR2 reads FQNEAQ. The CDR3 DNA reads TGTGCCAGCAGCTTAGATGGCTCGATCTATGGCTACACCTTC. This translates into CASSLDGSIYGYTF.

In this sample, this clone turned up once. The chain has TRBV14 and TRBJ1-3; 7 bases map to TRBD1. Trimming at V came to 5 bases and at J to 3 bases, leaving 13 bases not matched to a gene. The CDR3 contains 17 residues. Germline CDR1 and CDR2: SGHDN and FVKESK. CDR3 nucleotide sequence: TGTGCCAGCAGCTACCGGACAGGTTCGCTAGTTGGAAACACCATATATTTT. It yields the protein CASSYRTGSLVGNTIYF.

To note about this clone: Germline is not matched at one junction end, which may reflect a read error. The rearrangement joins TRBV5-1 to TRBJ1-2; 9 bases are shared with TRBD1. This CDR3 is built from 13 residues. The germline V gene has CDR1 SGHRS and CDR2 YFSETQ. The CDR3 DNA reads TGCGCCAGCAGTTTGGGACAGGGAAATGGCTACACCTTC. It translates to CASSLGQGNGYTF.

This chain joins TRBV27 and TRBJ1-4, with 8 bases that match TRBD1. The CDR3 contains 15 residues. Trimming at V came to 1 base and at J to 8 bases, leaving 6 bases not matched to a gene. Germline CDR1 and CDR2: MNHEY and SMNVEV (reference sequence). In DNA form, the CDR3 reads TGTGCCAGCAGTTTATTCGACAGGGGAGGCGAAAAACTGTTTTTT. Translating it yields CASSLFDRGGEKLFF.

The chain uses TRBV11-2 and TRBJ2-2; 11 bases agree with TRBD2. V dropped 6 bases and J dropped 5; count of bases not matched to a gene: 11. Germline lookup yields CDR1 SGHAT and CDR2 FQNNGV. This CDR3 is built from 17 residues. CDR3 sequence (DNA): TGTGCCAGCAGACTTAGCGGGAGGGCCGTCTTAACCGGGGAGCTGTTTTTT. Protein: CASRLSGRAVLTGELFF.

This chain links TRBV19 with TRBJ2-3; D may be TRBD1 (5 bases). The CDR3 covers 13 residues. The V gene lost 7 bases and the J gene lost 0 bases, with 8 bases spanning the gap. Germline assignment: CDR1 LNHDA and CDR2 SQIVND (reference sequence). The CDR3 loop is CASKGVSTDTQYF. CDR3 bases: TGTGCCAGTAAAGGGGTCAGCACAGATACGCAGTATTTT.

The rearrangement links TRBV19 to TRBJ1-3, with a possible D match to TRBD1 (6 bases). The CDR3 runs 14 residues. Germline V lookup: CDR1 LNHDA, CDR2 SQIVND (reference sequence). The CDR3 DNA follows: TGTGCAGTAGTCCGGACAGACTCTGGAAACACCATATATTTT. It yields the protein CAVVRTDSGNTIYF.

The genes are TRBV30 and TRBJ1-4, with 7 bases matching TRBD1. V was clipped by 2 bases and J by 0 bases; unmatched bases: 6. Germline assignment: CDR1 GTSNPN and CDR2 SVGIG (reference sequence). This CDR3 comprises 16 residues. The CDR3 DNA follows: TGTGCCTGGAGTCCAACAGGGACAGCAACTAATGAAAAACTGTTTTTT. Its protein product is CAWSPTGTATNEKLFF.

This chain connects TRBV2 to TRBJ2-7; 9 bases are shared with TRBD1. From germline, CDR1 is SNHLY and CDR2 FYNNEI. The V segment lost 6 bases and the J segment 4 bases; nucleotides outside the gene matches: 7. CDR3 length equals 14 residues. CDR3 amino acids: CASRLDRGLYEQYF. Here the CDR3 DNA reads TGTGCCAGCAGACTGGACAGGGGTCTTTACGAGCAGTACTTC.

This sequence joins TRBV30 and TRBJ2-4, with TRBD2 matching over 8 bases. CDR1 and CDR2 (germline): GTSNPN, SVGIG (reference sequence). Losses at the gene ends were 2 bases for V and 12 bases for J; bases not matched to a gene: 6. The CDR3 has 12 amino acids. CDR3 sequence (DNA): TGTGCCTGGAGTACCGGGAGGGCCCATCAGTACTTC. The encoded protein is CAWSTGRAHQYF.

The V gene is TRBV10-3, the J gene TRBJ2-1; 7 bases line up with TRBD2. The length of the CDR3 is 15 residues. The V and J ends lost 5 bases and 2 bases, in that order; junction bases with no gene match: 6. CDR1 is ENHRY, CDR2 SYGVKD, per germline. CDR3 bases: TGTGCCATCAGTCTACGGGAGGCCGCCTACAATGAGCAGTTCTTC. Translated, it gives CAISLREAAYNEQFF.

The chain carries TRBV5-6 and TRBJ1-4; 10 nucleotides line up with TRBD1. This CDR3 has 15 amino acids. Germline V gene sequence: CDR1 SGHDT, CDR2 YYEEEE. V gave up 5 bases and J gave up 4 bases; unmatched junction bases: 5. The CDR3 DNA sequence: TGTGCCAGCAGTTCATGGGACAGGGGTAATGAAAAACTGTTTTTT. It translates to CASSSWDRGNEKLFF.

V gene TRBV19 combines with J gene TRBJ2-2; D not certain. The length of the CDR3 is 14 residues. The V gene lost 8 bases and the J gene lost 7 bases, with 17 bases spanning the gap. Germline V gives CDR1 LNHDA, CDR2 SQIVND (reference sequence). CDR3 coding DNA: TGTGCCAGTTCTGACCCTTTCCGCGGCGGGGAGCTGTTTTTT. Its protein is CASSDPFRGGELFF.

About this clone itself: Germline and junction disagree at one end, which may indicate a read error. The chain joins TRBV30 to TRBJ1-1; possibly TRBD1 for D (5 bases). Per germline, CDR1 GTSNPN and CDR2 SVGIG (reference sequence). This CDR3 has 12 residues. CDR3 sequence reads: CAWSPGSRGAFF. The DNA for the CDR3 is TGTGCGTGGAGTCCAGGCTCAAGGGGAGCTTTCTTT.

This clone is a singleton in its sample. This chain connects TRBV29-1 to TRBJ2-1; a possible D gene is TRBD1 (6 bases). Germline loops: CDR1 SQVTM, CDR2 ANQGSEA. Deletions cut 3 bases from V and 8 bases from J, with 14 bases between. This CDR3 spans 13 amino acids. The chain's CDR3 is CSVEGAPRDEQFF. The CDR3 bases are TGCAGCGTTGAGGGGGCGCCGAGGGATGAGCAGTTCTTC.

This clone was picked up a small number of times. At one end the junction does not follow the germline gene, possibly because of a read error. This chain uses TRBV12-3 or TRBV12-4 with TRBJ1-3; a weak D match, TRBD1 (6 bases). The CDR3 runs 11 residues. The CDR3 DNA sequence: TGTGCCAGCAGTCCCGGACAGTCCCCACGGTTT. Translation gives CASSPGQSPRF.